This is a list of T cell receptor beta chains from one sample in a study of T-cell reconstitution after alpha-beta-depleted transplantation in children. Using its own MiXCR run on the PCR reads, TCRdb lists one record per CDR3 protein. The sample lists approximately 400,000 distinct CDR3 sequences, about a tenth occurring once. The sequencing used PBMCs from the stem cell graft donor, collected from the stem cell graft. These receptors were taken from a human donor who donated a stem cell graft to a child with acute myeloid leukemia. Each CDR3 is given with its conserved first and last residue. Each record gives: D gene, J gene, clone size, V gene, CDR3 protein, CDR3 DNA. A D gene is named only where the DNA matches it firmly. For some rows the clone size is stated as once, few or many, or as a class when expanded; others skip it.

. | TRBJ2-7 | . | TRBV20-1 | CSANVLARDEQYF | TGCAGTGCTAATGTCCTAGCTCGGGACGAGCAGTACTTC
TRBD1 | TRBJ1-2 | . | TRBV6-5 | CASTYSTTGEGGYTF | TGTGCCAGCACTTACTCGACCACAGGGGAGGGAGGCTACACCTTC
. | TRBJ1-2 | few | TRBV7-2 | CASSQGQQDYGYTF | TGTGCCAGCAGCCAAGGACAGCAGGACTATGGCTACACCTTC
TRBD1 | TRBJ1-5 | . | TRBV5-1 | CASSLDRGDDQPQHF | TGCGCCAGCAGCTTGGACAGGGGGGACGATCAGCCCCAGCATTTT
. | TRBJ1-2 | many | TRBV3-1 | CASSQQNYGYTF | TGTGCCAGCAGCCAACAAAACTATGGCTACACCTTC
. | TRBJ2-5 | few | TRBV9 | CASSVGGGPAETQYF | TGTGCCAGCAGCGTAGGGGGGGGCCCTGCAGAGACCCAGTACTTC
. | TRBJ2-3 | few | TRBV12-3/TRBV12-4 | CASRSSGTDTQYF | TGTGCCAGCAGGTCTAGTGGCACAGATACGCAGTATTTT
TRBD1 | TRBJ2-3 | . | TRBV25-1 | CASSEYLQGAITDTQYF | TGTGCCAGCAGTGAATATTTGCAGGGGGCCATCACAGATACGCAGTATTTT
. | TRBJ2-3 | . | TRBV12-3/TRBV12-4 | CASTMTESTDTQYF | TGTGCCAGCACCATGACGGAAAGCACAGATACGCAGTATTTT
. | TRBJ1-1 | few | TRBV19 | CASRQGFGEAFF | TGTGCCAGTAGACAGGGATTCGGTGAAGCTTTCTTT
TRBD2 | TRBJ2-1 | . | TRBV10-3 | CAISESGLAPYNEQFF | TGTGCCATCAGTGAGTCCGGACTAGCCCCCTACAATGAGCAGTTCTTC
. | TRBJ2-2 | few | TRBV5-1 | CATSLDRNTGELFF | TGCGCCACCTCCCTGGACAGAAACACCGGGGAGCTGTTTTTT
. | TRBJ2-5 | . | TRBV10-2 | CASSEGYRGQETQYF | TGCGCCAGCAGTGAGGGATACCGGGGGCAAGAGACCCAGTACTTC
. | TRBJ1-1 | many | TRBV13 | CASSFSGFIEAFF | TGTGCCAGCAGCTTTTCCGGGTTTATTGAAGCTTTCTTT
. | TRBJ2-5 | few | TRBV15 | CATSGPAAKQETQYF | TGTGCCACCAGCGGTCCGGCGGCGAAACAAGAGACCCAGTACTTC
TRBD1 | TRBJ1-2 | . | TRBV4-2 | CASSPRPGGEGYGYTF | TGTGCCAGCAGCCCGCGTCCAGGGGGCGAAGGCTATGGCTACACCTTC
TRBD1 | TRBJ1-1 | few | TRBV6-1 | CASRDRFGGTEAFF | TGTGCCAGCAGGGACAGGTTCGGGGGCACTGAAGCTTTCTTT
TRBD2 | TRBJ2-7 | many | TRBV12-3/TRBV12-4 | CASSPLAGGPYEQYF | TGTGCCAGCAGCCCACTAGCGGGGGGGCCCTACGAGCAGTACTTC